This T cell receptor beta chain was captured by sequencing in a study of regulatory T cells in long-lasting Graves disease. Arm-PCR of CDR3 regions with iRepertoire HTBI primers generated TCR beta libraries. TCRdb reprocessed the multiplex PCR reads with MiXCR, giving one entry per CDR3 protein. The sample comprises about 460,000 distinct CDR3 sequences, about 15% of which are singletons, and roughly a sixth rests with the top ten. The CDR3 spans 16 residues. With V trimmed by 7 bases and J by 7 bases, 11 bases remained unmatched. CDR1 is SEHNR and CDR2 is FQNEAQ in the germline V gene (reference sequence). Time point noted: newly diagnosed GD, antithyroid drugs for less than 3 months. The TCR library was made from RNA that had been extracted from PBMCs in TRIzol. These data were likewise used in another study, on T cells in Graves' hyperthyroidism and ophthalmopathy.

The sequence was collected from a woman in her fifties or sixties with Graves disease. V gene TRBV7-9 combines with J gene TRBJ2-1; TRBD2 matches at 12 bases. The sample in question was peripheral blood mononuclear cells (PBMCs), obtained at new diagnosis, from a patient treated with antithyroid drugs. This chain's CDR3 is CASIWRGTSGSNEQFF. CDR3 DNA sequence: TGTGCCAGCATCTGGAGGGGGACTAGCGGGTCGAATGAGCAGTTCTTC.